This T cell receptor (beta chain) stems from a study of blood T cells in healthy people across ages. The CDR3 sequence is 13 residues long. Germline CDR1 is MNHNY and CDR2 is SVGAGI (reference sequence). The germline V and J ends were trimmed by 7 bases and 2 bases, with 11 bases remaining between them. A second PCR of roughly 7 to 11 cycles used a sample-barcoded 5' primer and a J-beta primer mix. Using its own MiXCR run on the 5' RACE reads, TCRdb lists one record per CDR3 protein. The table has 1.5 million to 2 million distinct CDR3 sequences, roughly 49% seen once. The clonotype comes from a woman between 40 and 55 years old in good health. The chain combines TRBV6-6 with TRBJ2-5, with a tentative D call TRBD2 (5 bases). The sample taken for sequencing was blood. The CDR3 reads CASKPGVQETQYF. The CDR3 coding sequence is TGTGCCAGCAAACCCGGGGTTCAAGAGACCCAGTACTTC.